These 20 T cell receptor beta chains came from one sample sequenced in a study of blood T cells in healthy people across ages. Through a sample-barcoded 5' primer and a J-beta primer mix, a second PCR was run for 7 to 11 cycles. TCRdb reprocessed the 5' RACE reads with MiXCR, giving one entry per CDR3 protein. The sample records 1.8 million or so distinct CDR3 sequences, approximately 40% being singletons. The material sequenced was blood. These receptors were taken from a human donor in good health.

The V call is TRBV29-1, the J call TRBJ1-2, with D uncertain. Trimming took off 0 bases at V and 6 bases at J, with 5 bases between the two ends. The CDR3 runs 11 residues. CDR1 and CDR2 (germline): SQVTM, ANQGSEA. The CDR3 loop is CSVEEGDGYTF. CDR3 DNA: TGCAGCGTTGAAGAGGGAGATGGCTACACCTTC.

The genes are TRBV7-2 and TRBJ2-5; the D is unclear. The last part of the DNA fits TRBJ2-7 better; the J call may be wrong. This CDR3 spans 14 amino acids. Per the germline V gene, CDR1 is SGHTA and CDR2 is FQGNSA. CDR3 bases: TGTGCCAGCAGCTTAGTCGATTGGTCCGCCGAGCAGTACTTC. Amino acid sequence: CASSLVDWSAEQYF.

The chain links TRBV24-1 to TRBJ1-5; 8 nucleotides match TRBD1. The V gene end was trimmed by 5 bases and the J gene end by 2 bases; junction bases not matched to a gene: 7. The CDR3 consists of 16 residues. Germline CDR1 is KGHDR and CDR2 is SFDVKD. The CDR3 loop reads CATSGETGDGNQPQHF. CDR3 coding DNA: TGTGCCACCAGTGGCGAGACAGGGGACGGCAATCAGCCCCAGCATTTT.

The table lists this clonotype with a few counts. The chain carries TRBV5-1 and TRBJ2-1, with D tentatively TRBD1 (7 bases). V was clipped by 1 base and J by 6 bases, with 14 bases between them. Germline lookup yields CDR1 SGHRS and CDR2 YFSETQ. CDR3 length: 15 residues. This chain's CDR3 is CASSLQGGEVNEQFF. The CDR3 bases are TGCGCCAGCAGCTTGCAGGGGGGCGAAGTCAATGAGCAGTTCTTC.

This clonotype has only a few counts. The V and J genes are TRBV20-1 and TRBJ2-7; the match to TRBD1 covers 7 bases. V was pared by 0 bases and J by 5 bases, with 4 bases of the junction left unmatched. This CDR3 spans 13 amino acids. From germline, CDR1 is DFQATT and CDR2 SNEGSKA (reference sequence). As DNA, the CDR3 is TGCAGTGCTAGAGACTTGACAGGGAACGAGCAGTACTTC. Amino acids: CSARDLTGNEQYF.

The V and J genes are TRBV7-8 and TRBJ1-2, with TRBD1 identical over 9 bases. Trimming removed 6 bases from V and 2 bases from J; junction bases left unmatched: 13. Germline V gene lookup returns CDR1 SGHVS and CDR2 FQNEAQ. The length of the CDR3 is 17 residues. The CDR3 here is CASSYRQGVSKNYGYTF. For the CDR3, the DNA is TGTGCCAGCAGTTATCGACAGGGGGTTTCGAAGAACTATGGCTACACCTTC.

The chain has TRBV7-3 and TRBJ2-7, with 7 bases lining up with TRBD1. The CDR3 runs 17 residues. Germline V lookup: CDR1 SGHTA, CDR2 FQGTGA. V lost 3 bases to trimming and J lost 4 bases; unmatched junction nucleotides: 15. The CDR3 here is CASSLTGSNTGVYEQYF. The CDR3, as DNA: TGTGCCAGCAGCTTGACAGGGAGTAATACGGGTGTGTACGAGCAGTACTTC.

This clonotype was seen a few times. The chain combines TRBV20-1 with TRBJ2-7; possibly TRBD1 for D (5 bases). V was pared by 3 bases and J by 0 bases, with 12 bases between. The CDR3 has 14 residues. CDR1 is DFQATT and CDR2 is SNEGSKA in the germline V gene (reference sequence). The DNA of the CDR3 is TGCAGTGCTAGGGACAACCACGTCTCCTACGAGCAGTACTTC. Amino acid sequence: CSARDNHVSYEQYF.

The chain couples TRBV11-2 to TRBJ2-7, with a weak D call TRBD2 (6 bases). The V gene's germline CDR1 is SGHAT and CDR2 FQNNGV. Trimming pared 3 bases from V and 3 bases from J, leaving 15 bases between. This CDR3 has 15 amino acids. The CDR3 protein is CASSFRDSRGYEQYF. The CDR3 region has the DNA TGTGCCAGCAGCTTCCGGGACTCAAGGGGCTACGAGCAGTACTTC.

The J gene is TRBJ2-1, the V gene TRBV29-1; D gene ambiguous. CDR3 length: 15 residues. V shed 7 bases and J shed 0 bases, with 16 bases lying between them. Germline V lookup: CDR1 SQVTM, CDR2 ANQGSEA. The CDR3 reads CSAARPLSSYNEQFF. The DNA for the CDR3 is TGCAGCGCCGCTCGCCCACTGAGCTCCTACAATGAGCAGTTCTTC.

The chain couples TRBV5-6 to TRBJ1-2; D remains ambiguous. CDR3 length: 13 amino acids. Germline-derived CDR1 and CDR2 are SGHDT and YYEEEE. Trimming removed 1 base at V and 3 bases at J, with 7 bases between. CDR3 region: CASSLQSYYGYTF. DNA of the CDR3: TGTGCCAGCAGCTTGCAGTCTTACTATGGCTACACCTTC.

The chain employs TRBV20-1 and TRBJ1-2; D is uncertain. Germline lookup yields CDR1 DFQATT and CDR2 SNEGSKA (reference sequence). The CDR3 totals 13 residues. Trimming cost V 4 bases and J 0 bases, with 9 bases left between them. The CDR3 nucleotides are TGCAGTGCTAAGTCGTACGCTAACTATGGCTACACCTTC. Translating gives CSAKSYANYGYTF.

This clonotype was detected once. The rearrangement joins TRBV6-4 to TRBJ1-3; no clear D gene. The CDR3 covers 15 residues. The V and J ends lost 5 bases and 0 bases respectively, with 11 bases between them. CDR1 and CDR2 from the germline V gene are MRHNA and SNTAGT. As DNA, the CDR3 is TGTGCCAGCAGTCGCAGCTTGTTCTCTGGAAACACCATATATTTT. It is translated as CASSRSLFSGNTIYF.

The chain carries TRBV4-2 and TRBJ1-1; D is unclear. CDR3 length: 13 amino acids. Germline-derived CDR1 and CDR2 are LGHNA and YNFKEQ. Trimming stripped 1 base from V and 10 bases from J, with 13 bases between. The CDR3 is CASSQGGGFGAFF. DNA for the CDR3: TGTGCCAGCAGCCAAGGGGGAGGTTTTGGAGCTTTCTTT.

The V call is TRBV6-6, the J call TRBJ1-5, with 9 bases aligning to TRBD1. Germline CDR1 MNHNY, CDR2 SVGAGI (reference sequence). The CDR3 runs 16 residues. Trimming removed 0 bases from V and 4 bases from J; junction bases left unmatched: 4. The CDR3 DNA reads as TGTGCCAGCAGTTACTCAAGGACAGGGGAAAATCAGCCCCAGCATTTT. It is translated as CASSYSRTGENQPQHF.

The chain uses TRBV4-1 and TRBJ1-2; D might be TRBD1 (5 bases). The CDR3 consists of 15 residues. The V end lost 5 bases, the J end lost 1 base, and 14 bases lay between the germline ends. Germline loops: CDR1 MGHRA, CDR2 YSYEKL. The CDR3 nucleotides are TGCGCCAGCAGCGTTCAGGGTAGTGGTAACTATGGCTACACCTTC. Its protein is CASSVQGSGNYGYTF.

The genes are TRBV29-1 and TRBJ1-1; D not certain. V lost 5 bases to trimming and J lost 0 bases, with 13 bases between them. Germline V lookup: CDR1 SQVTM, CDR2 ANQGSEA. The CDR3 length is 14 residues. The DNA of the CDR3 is TGCAGCGTTTACGCCAAGTACATGAACACTGAAGCTTTCTTT. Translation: CSVYAKYMNTEAFF.

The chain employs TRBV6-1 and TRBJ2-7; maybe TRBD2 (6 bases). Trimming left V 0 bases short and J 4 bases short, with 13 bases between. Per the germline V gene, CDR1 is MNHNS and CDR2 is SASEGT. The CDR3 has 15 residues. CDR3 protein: CASSEAGGAWYEQYF. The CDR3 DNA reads TGTGCCAGCAGTGAAGCGGGAGGCGCCTGGTACGAGCAGTACTTC.

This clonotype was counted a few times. Here the CDR3 reads CADHPGQNPGLRRYEQYF. The CDR3 coding sequence is TGTGCCGACCACCCGGGACAGAACCCAGGACTCAGGCGGTACGAGCAGTACTTC. The rearrangement links TRBV6-1 to TRBJ2-7, with 7 bases lining up with TRBD1. Germline V gives CDR1 MNHNS, CDR2 SASEGT. Unmatched junction bases numbered 26, after V lost 11 bases and J lost 4 bases. CDR3 length: 18 amino acids.

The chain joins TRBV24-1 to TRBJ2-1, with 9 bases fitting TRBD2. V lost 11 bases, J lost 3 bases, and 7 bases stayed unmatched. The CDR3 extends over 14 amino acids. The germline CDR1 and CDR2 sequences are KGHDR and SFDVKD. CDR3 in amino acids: CAIQRGDIYNEQFF. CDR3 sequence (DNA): TGTGCCATCCAGCGGGGGGACATCTACAATGAGCAGTTCTTC.